This T cell receptor beta chain was profiled in a study of early T cells in non-severe SARS-CoV-2 infection. Background on the study: Alpha and beta chains were unpaired, from unsorted whole-blood bulk RNA.

A remark on this clonotype: Its antigen is not identified.

Trimming removed 10 bases at V and 2 bases at J, with 15 bases between. The CDR3 consists of 13 residues. CDR1 is ENHRY, CDR2 SYGVKD, per germline. As part of library construction, unique molecular identifiers were attached to individual cDNA molecules. Using its own MiXCR run on the 5' RACE reads, TCRdb lists one record per CDR3 protein. The sample contains some 57,000 distinct CDR3 sequences, over 10% of which appear only once. Broader study findings: In VDJdb matching, anti-spike CD8 responses were favored while private and CD4 specificities went missing.

The sequence was collected from an adult who was a healthcare worker with PCR-confirmed SARS-CoV-2 infection or an uninfected control (not recorded which). Sequenced input: whole blood. This chain connects TRBV10-3 to TRBJ2-7; possible D gene TRBD2, 5 bases. CDR3 bases: TGTGCCAGCCAGGACTTCTCCACCTACGAGCAGTACTTC. This sequence encodes CASQDFSTYEQYF.